These 26 T cell receptor beta chains originate from one sample sequenced in a study of cytomegalovirus exposure and HLA in healthy donors. Both 60 Vbeta primers and 13 Jbeta primers went into the PCR. Sequencing used immunoSEQ multiplex PCR; TCRdb keeps in-frame clones, though not all of them. The top ten clones hold under 3% of a sample with some 180,000 clones, approximately 85% of them seen once. The sequenced material came from PBMCs. These receptors came from a woman aged 45-60 years in good health and CMV-seronegative.

V is TRBV7-9 and J is TRBJ2-1, with TRBD2 matching 13 bases. V lost 1 base, J lost 9 bases, and 3 bases stayed unmatched. The germline gives CDR1 SEHNR, CDR2 FQNEAQ (reference sequence). The CDR3 is 15 residues long. The CDR3 DNA follows: TGTGCCAGCAGCTTAGGACTAGCGGGAGGAATTGAGCAGTTCTTC. This translates into CASSLGLAGGIEQFF.

This clone occurred a few times. This sequence joins TRBV23-1 and TRBJ1-5; D gene ambiguous. TRBV23-1 is designated an ORF whose function remains uncertain. The CDR3 consists of 15 residues. V shed 0 bases and J shed 4 bases, with 10 bases lying between them. CDR3 residues: CASSQSERFNQPQHF. CDR3 DNA: TGCGCCAGCAGTCAATCGGAGCGCTTTAATCAGCCCCAGCATTTT.

This chain links TRBV4-2 with TRBJ2-3, with D possibly TRBD2 on 6 matching bases. The CDR3 totals 17 residues. Trimming took off 0 bases at V and 0 bases at J, with 13 bases between the two ends. Germline V CDR1 and CDR2: LGHNA, YNFKEQ. DNA for the CDR3: TGTGCCAGCAGCCAAGATTGGGCGGGATCTAGCACAGATACGCAGTATTTT. It translates to CASSQDWAGSSTDTQYF.

The rearrangement joins TRBV19 to TRBJ1-3, with 8 bases matching TRBD1. The CDR3 is made up of 15 amino acids. Germline V gene data show CDR1 as LNHDA and CDR2 as SQIVND (reference sequence). V lost 5 bases, J lost 2 bases, and 5 bases stayed unmatched. In nucleotides, the CDR3 is TGTGCCAGTAGTCGCTTGGACAGGGCTGGAAACACCATATATTTT. This gives the protein CASSRLDRAGNTIYF.

The V gene is TRBV27, the J gene TRBJ2-1, with D possibly being TRBD2 (6 bases). Germline CDR1 and CDR2: MNHEY and SMNVEV (reference sequence). Trimming stripped 5 bases from V and 0 bases from J, with 11 bases between. The CDR3 consists of 15 residues. The CDR3 region has the DNA TGTGCCAGCAGTCCGGAGGGCAGCTCCTACAATGAGCAGTTCTTC. Protein sequence: CASSPEGSSYNEQFF.

In this sample, this clone turned up once. The chain recombines TRBV28 with TRBJ2-3, with TRBD2 matching 9 bases. V lost 7 bases, J lost 3 bases, and 14 bases stayed unmatched. The length of the CDR3 is 17 residues. Looked up from germline, CDR1 is MDHEN and CDR2 is SYDVKM. The CDR3 region has the DNA TGTGCCAGCACCCCCTACACGCGCGGGAGGGGGACAGATACGCAGTATTTT. Its protein product is CASTPYTRGRGTDTQYF.

This chain uses TRBV28 with TRBJ1-5, with 9 nucleotides matching TRBD1. Trimming removed 4 bases from V and 1 base from J; junction bases left unmatched: 5. This CDR3 spans 16 amino acids. The germline CDR1 and CDR2 sequences are MDHEN and SYDVKM. CDR3 DNA sequence: TGTGCCAGCAGTTACAGGGGGCGAGGGAGCAATCAGCCCCAGCATTTT. As protein: CASSYRGRGSNQPQHF.

V and J are TRBV27 and TRBJ2-1, with 9 positions matching TRBD2. Trimming at V came to 7 bases and at J to 6 bases, leaving 10 bases not matched to a gene. From germline, CDR1 is MNHEY and CDR2 SMNVEV (reference sequence). This CDR3 region has 15 residues. CDR3 amino acids: CASTAGTSRFNEQFF. The CDR3 DNA sequence: TGTGCCAGCACGGCTGGGACTAGCCGATTCAATGAGCAGTTCTTC.

This chain joins TRBV19 and TRBJ1-4; D remains ambiguous. CDR1 is LNHDA, CDR2 SQIVND, per germline (reference sequence). The CDR3 is made up of 16 amino acids. V lost 7 bases, J lost 2 bases, and 17 bases lay in between. The CDR3 protein is CASKVGSSTTNEKLFF. CDR3 nucleotides: TGTGCCAGTAAGGTGGGCAGCTCCACCACTAATGAAAAACTGTTTTTT.

In this sample, this clone turned up a few times. V and J are TRBV18 and TRBJ2-2; D not certain. The ends were cut back, 5 bases at V and 0 bases at J, with 7 bases in the middle. CDR3 length equals 14 residues. The germline V gene encodes CDR1 KGHSH and CDR2 LQKENI. The chain's CDR3 is CASSSQTNTGELFF. As DNA, the CDR3 is TGTGCCAGCTCATCCCAGACGAACACCGGGGAGCTGTTTTTT. Supplemented by reference TRBV18 and TRBJ2-2, the full variable domain reads NAGVMQNPRHLVRRRGQEARLRCSPMKGHSHVYWYRQLPEEGLKFMVYLQKENIIDESGMPKERFSAEFPKEGPSILRIQQVVRGDSAAYFCASSSQTNTGELFFGEGSRLTVL.

The chain uses TRBV6-4 and TRBJ2-3; no reliable D call. The germline gives CDR1 MRHNA, CDR2 SNTAGT. The CDR3 spans 13 residues. Trimming took off 6 bases at V and 4 bases at J, with 11 bases between the two ends. The DNA for the CDR3 is TGTGCCAGCAGCTCGCGTCCCTCAGATACGCAGTATTTT. Amino acids: CASSSRPSDTQYF.

This sequence joins TRBV5-1 and TRBJ2-1; unclear D gene. CDR3 size: 14 residues. V dropped 6 bases and J dropped 0 bases, with 10 bases sitting between them. Germline values: CDR1 SGHRS, CDR2 YFSETQ. CDR3 nucleotide sequence: TGCGCCAGCAAACCCGGGTCCTCCTACAATGAGCAGTTCTTC. Translating it yields CASKPGSSYNEQFF.

V gene TRBV19 combines with J gene TRBJ2-1, with a weak D call TRBD1 (6 bases). The germline V gene has CDR1 LNHDA and CDR2 SQIVND (reference sequence). Trimming left V 2 bases short and J 8 bases short, with 16 bases between. The CDR3 has 15 residues. Here the CDR3 reads CASSIRITGTDEQFF. In nucleotides, the CDR3 is TGTGCCAGTAGTATAAGGATCACAGGGACCGATGAGCAGTTCTTC.

V usage is TRBV4-3 and J usage is TRBJ2-7; 8 bases are a match to TRBD2. The CDR3 consists of 16 residues. Germline V lookup: CDR1 LGHNA, CDR2 YSLEER. V lost 0 bases to trimming and J lost 0 bases; unmatched junction nucleotides: 4. This CDR3 is CASSQDGTRSSYEQYF. DNA for the CDR3: TGCGCCAGCAGCCAAGATGGGACTAGGAGCTCCTACGAGCAGTACTTC.

The V gene is TRBV6-4, the J gene TRBJ1-1, with TRBD1 identical over 7 bases. V trimming: 6 bases; J trimming: 0 bases; junction bases outside the gene matches: 1. There are 13 residues in the CDR3. In germline, CDR1 is MRHNA, CDR2 SNTAGT. CDR3 nucleotides: TGTGCCAGCAGGGGACAGATGAACACTGAAGCTTTCTTT. This encodes CASRGQMNTEAFF.

The chain is built from TRBV5-4 and TRBJ2-6, with TRBD1 as a possible D gene (6 bases). The V gene's germline CDR1 is SGHNT and CDR2 YYREEE (reference sequence). The CDR3 consists of 16 residues. The V end was cut by 4 bases, the J end by 4 bases, with 15 bases between. In DNA form, the CDR3 reads TGTGCCAGCAGCCGGTCCACAGGGACCGGGGCCAACGTCCTGACTTTC. Its protein is CASSRSTGTGANVLTF. Combining the CDR3 with reference TRBV5-4 and TRBJ2-6 gives the whole variable domain ETGVTQSPTHLIKTRGQQVTLRCSSQSGHNTVSWYQQALGQGPQFIFQYYREEENGRGNFPPRFSGLQFPNYSSELNVNALELDDSALYLCASSRSTGTGANVLTFGAGSRLTVL.

The genes are TRBV20-1 and TRBJ2-5; no definite D call. Looked up from germline, CDR1 is DFQATT and CDR2 is SNEGSKA (reference sequence). The CDR3 extends over 11 amino acids. Trimming took off 1 base at V and 4 bases at J, with 4 bases between the two ends. For the CDR3, the DNA is TGCAGTGCTAGAGGGGCAGAGACCCAGTACTTC. It codes for CSARGAETQYF.

The chain is built from TRBV7-7 and TRBJ2-5; the match to TRBD2 covers 9 bases. CDR1 and CDR2 from the germline V gene are SSHAT and FNYEAQ (reference sequence). The junction had 12 bases not matched to a gene; V was cut back by 5 bases and J by 5 bases. CDR3 size: 16 residues. The DNA for the CDR3 is TGTGCCAGCAGCCCCGGCGGGGGGGGCGCGGGGGAGACCCAGTACTTC. Residues: CASSPGGGGAGETQYF.

V is TRBV11-3 and J is TRBJ2-2; TRBD2 agrees at 12 bases. The CDR3 contains 16 residues. The V segment lost 5 bases and the J segment 5 bases; nucleotides outside the gene matches: 6. CDR1 is SGHNT and CDR2 is YENEEA in the germline V gene. The CDR3 sequence: CASSVGLAGGTGELFF. CDR3 in DNA: TGTGCCAGCAGCGTGGGACTAGCGGGCGGGACCGGGGAGCTGTTTTTT.

The V and J genes are TRBV18 and TRBJ1-5, with TRBD1 as a possible D gene (5 bases). Trimming cost V 3 bases and J 11 bases, with 11 bases left between them. The CDR3 totals 12 residues. Germline-derived CDR1 and CDR2 are KGHSH and LQKENI. The CDR3 sequence is CASSPPGGSQHF. Written as DNA, the CDR3 is TGTGCCAGCTCACCCCCTGGGGGGTCCCAGCATTTT.

The chain links TRBV28 to TRBJ1-2; D unresolved. The ends were cut back, 1 base at V and 0 bases at J, with 15 bases in the middle. Germline V CDR1 and CDR2: MDHEN, SYDVKM. The CDR3 is made up of 17 amino acids. CDR3 sequence: CASSLSAPGVPNYGYTF. The DNA of the CDR3 is TGTGCCAGCAGTTTATCCGCCCCCGGGGTACCTAACTATGGCTACACCTTC.

The genes are TRBV7-8 and TRBJ2-7, with D perhaps matching TRBD2 (5 bases). Looked up from germline, CDR1 is SGHVS and CDR2 is FQNEAQ. Trimming removed 5 bases from V and 4 bases from J, with 9 bases in between. This CDR3 spans 12 amino acids. The CDR3 is CASSKGRYEQYF. Here the CDR3 DNA reads TGTGCCAGCAGCAAAGGGAGATACGAGCAGTACTTC.

This rearrangement joins TRBV13 to TRBJ1-1; TRBD1 aligns across 9 bases. This CDR3 region has 17 residues. In germline, CDR1 is PRHDT, CDR2 FYEKMQ (reference sequence). V was clipped by 0 bases and J by 5 bases; unmatched bases: 10. CDR3 region: CASSLGWTGDSGTEAFF. As DNA, the CDR3 is TGTGCCAGCAGCTTAGGATGGACAGGGGATTCGGGGACTGAAGCTTTCTTT. The entire variable domain, with the rest obtained from reference TRBV13 and TRBJ1-1, is as follows: AAGVIQSPRHLIKEKRETATLKCYPIPRHDTVYWYQQGPGQDPQFLISFYEKMQSDKGSIPDRFSAQQFSDYHSELNMSSLELGDSALYFCASSLGWTGDSGTEAFFGQGTRLTVV.

This sequence joins TRBV10-3 and TRBJ2-3; 15 bases agree with TRBD2. From germline, CDR1 is ENHRY and CDR2 SYGVKD. The ends lost 3 bases at V and 0 bases at J; junction bases unmatched: 1. This CDR3 has 17 residues. The CDR3 DNA reads TGTGCCATCAGTGACGGACTAGCGGGAGGGAGCACAGATACGCAGTATTTT. Residues: CAISDGLAGGSTDTQYF.

This chain connects TRBV6-1 to TRBJ2-2, with 9 nucleotides matching TRBD1. CDR1 and CDR2 (germline): MNHNS, SASEGT. The CDR3 has 17 amino acids. The ends lost 4 bases at V and 5 bases at J; junction bases unmatched: 11. CDR3 amino acids: CASSAIPGQGPTGELFF. The CDR3 region has the DNA TGTGCCAGCAGTGCTATCCCGGGACAGGGCCCTACCGGGGAGCTGTTTTTT.

This clone was counted a single time. The chain links TRBV28 to TRBJ2-7; D possibly corresponds to TRBD2 (6 bases). The germline V gene has CDR1 MDHEN and CDR2 SYDVKM. The CDR3 is 14 residues long. Trimming pared 8 bases from V and 2 bases from J, leaving 16 bases between. The CDR3 DNA reads TGTGCCAGCGGGCGGGGCGGGGCCGCCTACGAGCAGTACTTC. This translates into CASGRGGAAYEQYF.